Shown below are 32 T cell receptor beta chains from a single sample sequenced in a study of cytomegalovirus exposure and HLA in healthy donors. Researchers ran the PCR with 60 Vbeta and 13 Jbeta primers. Repertoires were generated with immunoSEQ multiplex PCR, while TCRdb's copy carries only in-frame clones and drops some. Counted here are some 150,000 clones, about 72% occurring once; the ten biggest clones make up about 1.3%. The specimen was PBMCs. Receptor source: a male donor in good health and CMV-seronegative.

The chain employs TRBV2 and TRBJ1-4; 9 bases align to TRBD1. This CDR3 is built from 14 residues. V shed 3 bases, J shed 7 bases, and the junction held 3 bases outside the gene matches. Germline V gives CDR1 SNHLY, CDR2 FYNNEI. DNA for the CDR3: TGTGCCAGCAGTGAGGGGGACAGGGCTGAAAAACTGTTTTTT. Its protein is CASSEGDRAEKLFF.

Note on this clone: The same CDR3 arises from other DNA sequences in this sample as well. V and J are TRBV5-1 and TRBJ2-2, with D perhaps matching TRBD1 (5 bases). The germline V and J ends were trimmed by 3 bases and 5 bases, with 8 bases remaining between them. The CDR3 extends over 13 amino acids. From germline, CDR1 is SGHRS and CDR2 YFSETQ. The CDR3 is CASSSQGTGELFF. The CDR3 DNA reads as TGCGCCAGCAGCTCCCAGGGAACCGGGGAGCTGTTTTTT.

This clone was seen more than once but under ten times. The gene calls are TRBV6-6 and TRBJ1-5; D possibly corresponds to TRBD1 (5 bases). Trimming pared 2 bases from V and 7 bases from J, leaving 9 bases between. The CDR3 has 13 amino acids. CDR1 and CDR2 from the germline V gene are MNHNY and SVGAGI (reference sequence). CDR3 in amino acids: CASSYMEGQPQHF. CDR3 DNA sequence: TGTGCCAGCAGTTACATGGAGGGGCAGCCCCAGCATTTT.

This chain joins TRBV6-1 and TRBJ1-3, with D possibly being TRBD1 (5 bases). The CDR3 runs to 14 residues. Germline V gives CDR1 MNHNS, CDR2 SASEGT. The V and J ends lost 7 bases and 4 bases respectively, with 14 bases between them. In DNA form, the CDR3 reads TGTGCCAGCACCGAAGGGGTATTGGGAAACACCATATATTTT. Protein sequence: CASTEGVLGNTIYF.

This chain joins TRBV6-5 and TRBJ1-2; 7 bases fit TRBD1. The CDR3 loop spans 15 amino acids. With V trimmed by 2 bases and J by 7 bases, 10 bases remained unmatched. Germline CDR1 and CDR2: MNHEY and SVGAGI. The CDR3 loop is CASSYISGGTSGYTF. CDR3 sequence (DNA): TGTGCCAGCAGTTACATTTCAGGGGGAACTTCTGGCTACACCTTC.

The genes are TRBV6-4 and TRBJ2-1, with D perhaps matching TRBD2 (6 bases). The V and J ends lost 6 bases and 9 bases respectively, with 18 bases between them. The CDR3 runs to 14 residues. Germline CDR1 and CDR2: MRHNA and SNTAGT. Here the CDR3 DNA reads TGTGCCAGCAGCCCGGCGGGGAGGCTGGGTGAGCAGTTCTTC. It is translated as CASSPAGRLGEQFF.

Concerning this clone: At the DNA level, this CDR3 is encoded by other sequences in the same sample as well. This chain uses TRBV6-5 with TRBJ1-1; no definite D call. Germline assignment: CDR1 MNHEY and CDR2 SVGAGI. V was pared by 0 bases and J by 0 bases, with 5 bases between. This CDR3 region has 14 residues. The CDR3 DNA follows: TGTGCCAGCAGTTACTCGCGGCTGAACACTGAAGCTTTCTTT. This translates into CASSYSRLNTEAFF.

This clone showed up just a few times. The rearrangement joins TRBV5-1 to TRBJ1-1; TRBD1 is a possible D gene (5 bases). CDR3 length: 16 amino acids. Germline V lookup: CDR1 SGHRS, CDR2 YFSETQ. V was trimmed by 0 bases and J by 4 bases, leaving 16 bases between them. The CDR3 nucleotides are TGCGCCAGCAGCTTGGCCGGTACAGGCTCGGGCACTGAAGCTTTCTTT. Encoded protein: CASSLAGTGSGTEAFF. Supplemented by reference TRBV5-1 and TRBJ1-1, the full variable domain reads KAGVTQTPRYLIKTRGQQVTLSCSPISGHRSVSWYQQTPGQGLQFLFEYFSETQRNKGNFPGRFSGRQFSNSRSEMNVSTLELGDSALYLCASSLAGTGSGTEAFFGQGTRLTVV.

Points on this clone: One end of the junction is discordant with germline, which a read error may explain. The rearrangement uses TRBV9 and TRBJ2-6, with 10 bases matching TRBD2. The CDR3 length is 18 residues. From germline, CDR1 is SGDLS and CDR2 YYNGEE. CDR3 nucleotide sequence: TGTGCCAGCAACGTAGGAAGCGGGGGGGCCGCTGGGGCCAACGTCCTGACTTTC. Translated: CASNVGSGGAAGANVLTF.

This clone came up a few times. The chain links TRBV29-1 to TRBJ2-5; D gene uncertain. Trimming took off 4 bases at V and 4 bases at J, with 10 bases between the two ends. CDR1 is SQVTM and CDR2 is ANQGSEA in the germline V gene. The CDR3 has 12 amino acids. CDR3 sequence: CSVGHPGETQYF. The CDR3 DNA is TGCAGCGTTGGACACCCCGGAGAGACCCAGTACTTC.

V usage is TRBV6-1 and J usage is TRBJ1-1; D remains ambiguous. Germline V lookup: CDR1 MNHNS, CDR2 SASEGT. The CDR3 has 10 amino acids. V was clipped by 3 bases and J by 10 bases, with 6 bases between them. The CDR3 DNA sequence: TGTGCCAGCAGTGACAGCGGAGCTTTCTTT. This sequence encodes CASSDSGAFF.

This clone has only one observation. This sequence joins TRBV7-8 and TRBJ1-1; TRBD1 matches at 10 bases. Trimming took 4 bases from V and 10 from J; bases not matched to a gene: 3. CDR1 and CDR2 from the germline V gene are SGHVS and FQNEAQ. The CDR3 spans 12 residues. The CDR3 region is CASSSWTGGAFF. CDR3 in DNA: TGTGCCAGCAGCTCCTGGACAGGGGGAGCTTTCTTT.

The chain joins TRBV7-2 to TRBJ2-2, with D possibly matching TRBD2 (7 bases). The V gene's germline CDR1 is SGHTA and CDR2 FQGNSA. Trimming pared 1 base from V and 4 bases from J, leaving 13 bases between. The CDR3 is made up of 16 amino acids. CDR3 amino acids: CASSLEGRGLTGELFF. CDR3 nucleotide sequence: TGTGCCAGCAGCTTAGAGGGGCGGGGGCTCACCGGGGAGCTGTTTTTT.

The chain carries TRBV2 and TRBJ1-1; D is perhaps TRBD1 (5 bases). Per the germline V gene, CDR1 is SNHLY and CDR2 is FYNNEI. The CDR3 extends over 14 amino acids. Trimming took 0 bases from V and 4 from J, leaving 9 bases between them. CDR3 protein: CASSEALGGTEAFF. The CDR3 bases are TGTGCCAGCAGTGAAGCTTTGGGGGGCACTGAAGCTTTCTTT.

This clone was seen just once. The chain joins TRBV28 to TRBJ1-1, with D maybe TRBD1 (6 bases). Germline CDR1 is MDHEN and CDR2 is SYDVKM. This CDR3 comprises 14 residues. Between the trimmed V and J ends, which lost 4 bases and 0 bases, there was a span of 9 bases. The CDR3 DNA is TGTGCCAGCAGTTCGGGGACACTGAACACTGAAGCTTTCTTT. Protein sequence: CASSSGTLNTEAFF.

This clone was detected a few times. The genes are TRBV28 and TRBJ2-1; 8 bases are shared with TRBD2. The trim removed 7 bases at V and 7 bases at J, leaving 9 bases unmatched. Germline CDR1 reads MDHEN; CDR2 reads SYDVKM. CDR3 length equals 14 residues. The CDR3 sequence is CASKGSGSRNEQFF. CDR3 coding DNA: TGTGCCAGCAAGGGGAGCGGGAGTCGGAATGAGCAGTTCTTC.

This CDR3 reads CASSLTGGVGYTF. The CDR3 region has the DNA TGTGCCAGCAGCTTGACAGGGGGCGTTGGCTACACCTTC. The V gene is TRBV7-6, the J gene TRBJ1-2; 10 positions match TRBD1. Germline V lookup: CDR1 SGHVS, CDR2 FNYEAQ. This CDR3 has 13 residues. V shed 3 bases, J shed 7 bases, and the junction held 2 bases outside the gene matches.

The rearrangement links TRBV9 to TRBJ2-3, with 10 bases matching TRBD2. The CDR3 contains 16 residues. CDR1 and CDR2 (germline): SGDLS, YYNGEE. V gave up 3 bases and J gave up 0 bases; unmatched junction bases: 4. The CDR3 bases are TGTGCCAGCAGCGGCGGGACTAGCGATAGCACAGATACGCAGTATTTT. This gives the protein CASSGGTSDSTDTQYF.

This chain connects TRBV11-2 to TRBJ1-6; 7 nucleotides agree with TRBD1. The CDR3 totals 14 residues. J lost 6 bases, V lost 5 bases, and 4 bases had no gene match. Germline CDR1 reads SGHAT; CDR2 reads FQNNGV. The CDR3 region is CASSAGQPNSPLHF. In nucleotides, the CDR3 is TGTGCCAGCAGCGCGGGACAGCCTAATTCACCCCTCCACTTT.

The V and J genes are TRBV7-2 and TRBJ1-5; D perhaps matches TRBD1 (5 bases). The CDR3 spans 13 residues. Trimming cost V 3 bases and J 5 bases, with 8 bases left between them. CDR1 is SGHTA, CDR2 FQGNSA, per germline. The CDR3 sequence is CASSLQGDQPQHF. DNA for the CDR3: TGTGCCAGCAGCTTGCAAGGGGATCAGCCCCAGCATTTT.

This clone was detected a few times. V gene TRBV2 combines with J gene TRBJ1-4, with D hard to call. Germline V gene data show CDR1 as SNHLY and CDR2 as FYNNEI. This CDR3 contains 14 residues. Trimming took 6 bases from V and 8 from J, leaving 16 bases between them. The CDR3 sequence: CASREREKREKLFF. The CDR3 nucleotides read TGTGCCAGCAGGGAGAGGGAGAAAAGGGAAAAACTGTTTTTT.

The chain links TRBV19 to TRBJ1-5; 12 nucleotides line up with TRBD1. Germline CDR1 is LNHDA and CDR2 is SQIVND (reference sequence). The CDR3 consists of 16 residues. After removal of 5 bases from V and 3 bases from J, the junction contained 5 bases not matched to a gene. For the CDR3, the DNA is TGTGCCAGTAGTGCCCGGGACAGGGGGCTCAATCAGCCCCAGCATTTT. Its translation: CASSARDRGLNQPQHF.

The chain is built from TRBV9 and TRBJ1-1, with D uncertain. This CDR3 region has 14 residues. The germline V gene has CDR1 SGDLS and CDR2 YYNGEE. Trimming took off 1 base at V and 6 bases at J, with 13 bases between the two ends. The CDR3 sequence: CASSVSSAAPEAFF. In nucleotides, the CDR3 is TGTGCCAGCAGCGTAAGTTCCGCGGCACCTGAAGCTTTCTTT.

J is TRBJ2-1 and V is TRBV27; no reliable D call. V was clipped by 2 bases and J by 8 bases, with 7 bases between them. CDR3 length: 12 amino acids. Germline CDR1 is MNHEY and CDR2 is SMNVEV (reference sequence). CDR3 amino acids: CASSLLGDEQFF. The DNA for the CDR3 is TGTGCCAGCAGTTTACTAGGAGATGAGCAGTTCTTC.

This sequence joins TRBV18 and TRBJ2-2, with 7 positions matching TRBD1. After removal of 1 base from V and 1 base from J, the junction contained 3 bases not matched to a gene. The CDR3 has 16 amino acids. Per the germline V gene, CDR1 is KGHSH and CDR2 is LQKENI. CDR3 nucleotide sequence: TGTGCCAGCTCACCACGGGGGACAGAGAACACCGGGGAGCTGTTTTTT. As protein: CASSPRGTENTGELFF. The complete variable domain, with remaining parts taken from reference TRBV18 and TRBJ2-2, reads NAGVMQNPRHLVRRRGQEARLRCSPMKGHSHVYWYRQLPEEGLKFMVYLQKENIIDESGMPKERFSAEFPKEGPSILRIQQVVRGDSAAYFCASSPRGTENTGELFFGEGSRLTVL.

This clone appeared a few times. V gene TRBV21-1 combines with J gene TRBJ2-7; the D segment call TRBD1 is taken from the table without a DNA check. TRBV21-1 is reported as a pseudogene. The CDR3 sequence is 16 residues long. CDR3: CASSKSRRDNIYEQYF. CDR3 bases: TGTGCCAGCAGCAAAAGTCGCCGGGACAACATCTACGAGCAGTACTTC.

V usage is TRBV14 and J usage is TRBJ2-5, with D perhaps matching TRBD1 (5 bases). The CDR3 has 14 amino acids. Trimming shortened V by 1 base and J by 4 bases, and 10 bases separated the two germline ends. CDR1 SGHDN and CDR2 FVKESK come from the germline V gene. The CDR3 nucleotides are TGTGCCAGCAGCCAAGGGGGAAGGGGAGAGACCCAGTACTTC. It specifies CASSQGGRGETQYF. Looking up the rest from reference TRBV14 and TRBJ2-5 gives the full variable domain: EAGVTQFPSHSVIEKGQTVTLRCDPISGHDNLYWYRRVMGKEIKFLLHFVKESKQDESGMPNNRFLAERTGGTYSTLKVQPAELEDSGVYFCASSQGGRGETQYFGPGTRLLVL.

The chain has TRBV10-3 and TRBJ2-1, with TRBD2 matching 7 bases. V lost 0 bases to trimming and J lost 9 bases; unmatched junction nucleotides: 5. The CDR3 is 14 amino acids. CDR1 is ENHRY, CDR2 SYGVKD, per germline. CDR3 DNA: TGTGCCATCAGTGAGTCGTGGGCGGGGGTTGAGCAGTTCTTC. It translates to CAISESWAGVEQFF.

The CDR3 sequence: CASSARAGQPQHF. CDR3 nucleotide sequence: TGTGCCAGCAGTGCCCGCGCGGGACAGCCCCAGCATTTT. The chain recombines TRBV6-4 with TRBJ1-5; the D is unclear. Germline V CDR1 and CDR2: MRHNA, SNTAGT. The CDR3 runs 13 residues. Trimming removed 4 bases from V and 7 bases from J, with 11 bases in between.

The chain carries TRBV5-4 and TRBJ1-5; D is uncertain. V gave up 3 bases and J gave up 4 bases, with 11 bases separating them. The CDR3 totals 14 residues. Germline values: CDR1 SGHNT, CDR2 YYREEE (reference sequence). The CDR3 region has the DNA TGTGCCAGCAGCTCCTCGGGTACAAATCAGCCCCAGCATTTT. Protein product: CASSSSGTNQPQHF.

In its sample, this clone was seen once. The chain couples TRBV7-2 to TRBJ1-1; tentatively, D is TRBD1 (5 bases). Trimming removed 6 bases at V and 1 base at J, with 9 bases between. The germline V gene encodes CDR1 SGHTA and CDR2 FQGNSA. The CDR3 runs 13 residues. CDR3 residues: CASSQGPNTEAFF. Written as DNA, the CDR3 is TGTGCCAGCAGTCAGGGCCCGAACACTGAAGCTTTCTTT.

The V gene is TRBV5-4, the J gene TRBJ2-1; 8 nucleotides match TRBD2. Germline-derived CDR1 and CDR2 are SGHNT and YYREEE (reference sequence). The trim removed 5 bases at V and 3 bases at J, leaving 7 bases unmatched. CDR3 length: 15 residues. CDR3 bases: TGTGCCAGCAGTCTTAATAGCGGGAACTACAATGAGCAGTTCTTC. It specifies CASSLNSGNYNEQFF.